This entry describes one T cell receptor beta chain. At least ten counts were recorded for this clonotype. Its antigen is still unknown. No clone much larger than this one lies a single base away; base qualities are absent. These data originate in a study of HIV-infected children after antiretroviral therapy interruption (dated by TCRdb to about 2019). The study in broad terms: Eight children were included: four on planned treatment interruption and four on continuous treatment, all with CD4+ count above 500 and viral load below 50 copies/ml. Alongside thymic output measurements, TCR repertoires of children on planned treatment interruption were compared with TCR repertoires of children on continuous antiretroviral treatment. Samples from the interruption arm were taken at week 0, at week 12, at the end of interruption (week 24 or 48), and about 3 years after the study ended. For the continuous-treatment arm, samples from the corresponding weeks 0, 48 and 150 were analyzed. A median age of about 9.5 years was recorded in the interruption group, and a median age of about 8 years was recorded in the continuous treatment group. Recorded exposure to EBV and CMV was present in most of the participating children. Overall study results and their limits: Minor non-naive CD45RA+ populations such as EMRA or stem memory cells might have been included among the sorted CD45RA+ naive cells. The naive CD4+ Gini coefficient rose by the end of treatment interruption, suggesting clonal expansion, and returned to baseline by 3 years. For naive CD4+ repertoires of PTI patients, CDR3 sharing between time points dropped once interruption began, while many sequences were shared between the end of interruption and 3 years later. The small number of patients is a limitation, and caution is needed when interpreting the data.

Library method: 3' RACE. TCR libraries were generated from RNA by a 3' RACE protocol incorporating unique molecular identifiers so that PCR amplification bias could be corrected. As many as 12 amplicon libraries were pooled and then sequenced on an Illumina MiSeq using v2 2x250 paired-end chemistry. Concerning the study's data processing: Reads were processed with Decombinator to assign V and J genes and CDR3, with barcode-based error and PCR bias correction. Before Gini coefficients were calculated with the R ineq package, the repertoires were subsampled to the same depth. Three approaches were used to assess CDR3 similarity: GLIPH, Hamming distance and a shared triplet metric. TCRdb trimmed public reads at Q25 via fastp, called clones via MiXCR and kept in-frame beta chains. A single entry per CDR3 protein holds the most common genes and DNA from its merged rows. The V and J calls here are based on TCRdb, not the publication. This sample comprises under 50,000 distinct CDR3 sequences, around 4% of them detected only once. The ten biggest clones cover 0.7% of the sample.

The CDR3 starts with the cysteine, ends with the phenylalanine, and has 14 residues. Solely the CDR3 DNA is kept, with 42 bases framed from the first base. V loses 3 bases at its end and J loses 2 bases; junction bases beyond the gene matches: 4. What the treatment or condition label conveys for this sample: PENTA 11 planned treatment interruption arm or continuous ART arm. Children from the United Kingdom aged 2 to 15 years who had been given at least three-drug ART for at least 24 weeks were enrolled as participants. The study required cryopreserved PBMCs containing at least 5 million viable cells, and a few candidate patients were excluded because of low viable PBMC yield. Using a FACSAria III cell sorter, naive CD4+ CD45RA+ CD45RO- T cells were FACS-sorted out of thawed PBMCs. After sorting, cells were fixed, and RNA was extracted with the RNeasy FFPE kit and then with the RNeasy Micro kit.

The clonotype was recovered from a pool of human donors with HIV. The sample was CD45RA+ CD4+ T cells from PBMCs, pooled from several time points, taken from a donor given antiretroviral therapy, either interrupted or continuous. The cell subset or site label, read with the paper, signifies: naive CD4+ CD45RA+ CD45RO- T cells. The V and J segments used are TRBV12-3 or TRBV12-4 and TRBJ2-7, and TRBD1 aligns with 7 junction nucleotides. The CDR3 region has the sequence CASSLRGGAYEQYF. The bases read TGTGCCAGCAGTTTGCGAGGGGGCGCCTACGAGCAGTACTTC.